This T cell receptor (beta chain) was sequenced in a study of cytomegalovirus exposure and HLA in healthy donors. As for the study in general: Out of about 170 million T cells, an earlier analysis found 117 million unique TCR beta sequences in total. When 350 to 400 donors were genotyped, about 86% of them were found to fall in the Caucasian-associated ancestry cluster. Study-level points and caveats: By a later analysis, the bulk of CMV-associated TCR beta chains appeared HLA-restricted.

On this clone itself: What it recognizes is unknown.

The PCR used 60 Vbeta and 13 Jbeta primers. In the original workflow: Later, an analysis found about 80 million unique TCR beta chains, and approximately 10 million of these were shared. Some clones are missing from TCRdb's copy, which holds only in-frame ones; the method was immunoSEQ multiplex PCR. The DNA was the basis for D and trimming; V, J and clone size are from that table. The sample data list some 110,000 clones. Germline V gene data show CDR1 as SGHTA and CDR2 as FQGTGA. V was pared by 2 bases and J by 6 bases, with 5 bases of the junction left unmatched. This CDR3 is built from 15 residues.

The sample consisted of PBMCs. The sequence derives from a man aged 25 to 45 in good health and CMV-seronegative. This chain joins TRBV7-3 and TRBJ2-1, with 9 bases matching TRBD2. The CDR3 loop reads CASSLGAGGRNEQFF. As DNA, the CDR3 is TGTGCCAGCAGCTTAGGGGCGGGAGGGCGCAATGAGCAGTTCTTC.